The 20 T cell receptor beta chains reported below all come from one sample, sequenced in a study of CD8+ T cells in alopecia areata. cDNA reverse transcribed from extracted RNA served as the sequencing template. Clones were sequenced by immunoSEQ multiplex PCR, and TCRdb holds only the in-frame ones, with some missing. The sample consists of about 97,000 clones, 41% of them appearing once. Material: CD4+ T cells sorted from blood. The receptors stem from a human donor with alopecia areata.

This chain joins TRBV4-3 and TRBJ2-2, with D possibly TRBD1 on 5 matching bases. The CDR3 totals 16 residues. V was trimmed by 0 bases and J by 4 bases, leaving 12 bases between them. The germline V gene has CDR1 LGHNA and CDR2 YSLEER. The CDR3 region is CASSQEGDLGTGELFF. The CDR3, as DNA: TGCGCCAGCAGCCAAGAAGGGGATCTTGGCACCGGGGAGCTGTTTTTT.

The gene calls are TRBV18 and TRBJ2-2; D gene uncertain. The CDR3 is 14 residues long. Trimming removed 2 bases from V and 3 bases from J, with 7 bases in between. Germline V CDR1 and CDR2: KGHSH, LQKENI. DNA for the CDR3: TGTGCCAGCTCACCAGTTTTGGACACCGGGGAGCTGTTTTTT. It translates to CASSPVLDTGELFF. The full variable domain, with the rest looked up from reference TRBV18 and TRBJ2-2, is NAGVMQNPRHLVRRRGQEARLRCSPMKGHSHVYWYRQLPEEGLKFMVYLQKENIIDESGMPKERFSAEFPKEGPSILRIQQVVRGDSAAYFCASSPVLDTGELFFGEGSRLTVL.

This clone was counted between two and nine times. The V and J genes are TRBV20-1 and TRBJ2-5; no definite D call. Trimming removed 6 bases from V and 4 bases from J, with 3 bases in between. The V gene's germline CDR1 is DFQATT and CDR2 SNEGSKA (reference sequence). The CDR3 contains 9 residues. The CDR3 region has the DNA TGCAGTGCCCCAGAGACCCAGTACTTC. Translated: CSAPETQYF.

The chain recombines TRBV9 with TRBJ1-5, with D tentatively TRBD1 (5 bases). The length of the CDR3 is 14 residues. V lost 4 bases, J lost 4 bases, and 12 bases lay in between. Germline V gene lookup returns CDR1 SGDLS and CDR2 YYNGEE. CDR3 nucleotide sequence: TGTGCCAGCAGCATTGGGGACCTAAATCAGCCCCAGCATTTT. Amino acid sequence: CASSIGDLNQPQHF.

This chain links TRBV29-1 with TRBJ2-1; D is possibly TRBD1 or TRBD2 (5 bases each). The CDR3 is made up of 15 amino acids. Trimming left V 1 base short and J 2 bases short, with 12 bases between. Germline CDR1 SQVTM, CDR2 ANQGSEA. CDR3 amino acids: CSVEGDLKTYNEQFF. The DNA for the CDR3 is TGCAGCGTTGAAGGGGACCTGAAAACCTACAATGAGCAGTTCTTC.

This clone was seen a handful of times. J is TRBJ2-6 and V is TRBV11-2, with D perhaps matching TRBD2 (5 bases). V lost 5 bases and J 2 bases, leaving 22 bases between the germline ends. Germline V gene lookup returns CDR1 SGHAT and CDR2 FQNNGV. The CDR3 sequence is 19 residues long. The CDR3 DNA reads TGTGCCAGCAGCCCCCCAAACGGAAGACGGAGGACTGGGGCCAACGTCCTGACTTTC. This translates into CASSPPNGRRRTGANVLTF. Full variable domain (missing parts from reference TRBV11-2 and TRBJ2-6): EAGVAQSPRYKIIEKRQSVAFWCNPISGHATLYWYQQILGQGPKLLIQFQNNGVVDDSQLPKDRFSAERLKGVDSTLKIQPAKLEDSAVYLCASSPPNGRRRTGANVLTFGAGSRLTVL.

This clone has a handful of counts. The chain employs TRBV29-1 and TRBJ1-2, with D possibly TRBD1 on 6 matching bases. Trimming took off 3 bases at V and 6 bases at J, with 8 bases between the two ends. CDR1 SQVTM and CDR2 ANQGSEA come from the germline V gene. The CDR3 spans 11 residues. CDR3 sequence (DNA): TGCAGCGTTGAGAGGGGGAATGGCTACACCTTC. Protein sequence: CSVERGNGYTF.

This chain links TRBV30 with TRBJ2-7, with D perhaps matching TRBD1 (6 bases). The V end lost 2 bases, the J end lost 0 bases, and 14 bases lay between the germline ends. The CDR3 is 15 amino acids. Germline lookup yields CDR1 GTSNPN and CDR2 SVGIG (reference sequence). CDR3 nucleotides: TGTGCCTGGAGTACACTCGGGACACCCTCCTACGAGCAGTACTTC. Protein product: CAWSTLGTPSYEQYF.

This rearrangement joins TRBV5-4 to TRBJ2-2; D not resolved. The length of the CDR3 is 15 residues. Looked up from germline, CDR1 is SGHNT and CDR2 is YYREEE (reference sequence). V was pared by 4 bases and J by 4 bases, with 14 bases between. CDR3: CASSPSGSPTGELFF. The CDR3 DNA sequence: TGTGCCAGCAGCCCAAGTGGGTCACCCACCGGGGAGCTGTTTTTT.

J is TRBJ1-2 and V is TRBV18, with D possibly being TRBD1 (5 bases). Germline-derived CDR1 and CDR2 are KGHSH and LQKENI. This CDR3 spans 15 amino acids. Trimming removed 7 bases from V and 0 bases from J, with 15 bases in between. The CDR3 sequence is CASFPAGKANYGYTF. As DNA, the CDR3 is TGTGCCAGCTTCCCCGCAGGGAAAGCTAACTATGGCTACACCTTC.

The V and J genes are TRBV5-1 and TRBJ2-1; 12 bases are a match to TRBD2. The CDR3 length is 12 residues. Looked up from germline, CDR1 is SGHRS and CDR2 is YFSETQ. The trim removed 4 bases at V and 13 bases at J, leaving 3 bases unmatched. CDR3: CASSDGLAGQFF. The CDR3 nucleotides read TGCGCCAGCAGCGATGGACTAGCGGGACAGTTCTTC.

Comments on this clone: At the DNA level, this CDR3 is encoded by other sequences in the same sample as well. The chain employs TRBV15 and TRBJ2-7; 7 nucleotides match TRBD1. The germline CDR1 and CDR2 sequences are LNHNV and YYDKDF (reference sequence). The CDR3 covers 15 residues. V was clipped by 0 bases and J by 1 base; unmatched bases: 3. The CDR3 is CATSRERQGSYEQYF. The CDR3 bases are TGTGCCACCAGCAGAGAACGACAGGGATCCTACGAGCAGTACTTC. Based on the CDR3 plus reference TRBV15 and TRBJ2-7, the full variable domain is DAMVIQNPRYQVTQFGKPVTLSCSQTLNHNVMYWYQQKSSQAPKLLFHYYDKDFNNEADTPDNFQSRRPNTSFCFLDIRSPGLGDTAMYLCATSRERQGSYEQYFGPGTRLTVT.

In this sample, this clone turned up a few times. This chain connects TRBV2 to TRBJ1-2, with TRBD1 matching 8 bases. The CDR3 has 14 amino acids. J gave up 5 bases and V 2 bases, and 4 bases lay outside the gene matches. Germline-derived CDR1 and CDR2 are SNHLY and FYNNEI. The CDR3 sequence: CASSESDRGYGYTF. CDR3 coding DNA: TGTGCCAGCAGTGAAAGCGACAGGGGTTATGGCTACACCTTC.

The chain combines TRBV6-5 with TRBJ1-5; 7 bases are a match to TRBD1. Germline loops: CDR1 MNHEY, CDR2 SVGAGI. This CDR3 has 15 amino acids. The V and J ends lost 6 bases and 5 bases, in that order; junction bases with no gene match: 10. The CDR3 DNA reads TGTGCCAGCAGCCCAGGGACAGCTCGGGATCAGCCCCAGCATTTT. Protein: CASSPGTARDQPQHF.

In this sample, this clone turned up once. The chain has TRBV4-1 and TRBJ2-2; TRBD2 matches at 9 bases. This CDR3 region has 18 residues. V trimming: 0 bases; J trimming: 3 bases; junction bases outside the gene matches: 8. The V gene's germline CDR1 is MGHRA and CDR2 YSYEKL. CDR3: CASSQDRGLARDTGELFF. The CDR3 DNA follows: TGCGCCAGCAGCCAAGACCGAGGACTAGCGCGTGACACCGGGGAGCTGTTTTTT.

J is TRBJ2-7 and V is TRBV29-1, with D unresolved. The CDR3 spans 12 residues. V shed 4 bases and J shed 1 base, with 8 bases lying between them. Germline CDR1 is SQVTM and CDR2 is ANQGSEA. This chain's CDR3 is CSVAWVSYEQYF. The CDR3 DNA reads TGCAGCGTTGCCTGGGTTTCCTACGAGCAGTACTTC.

This clone was detected a few times. Here the CDR3 DNA reads TGTGCCTGGAGTGTACTAATAGCGGGAGGTTACAATGAGCAGTTCTTC. It encodes CAWSVLIAGGYNEQFF. The V call is TRBV30, the J call TRBJ2-1; 10 bases are a match to TRBD2. The junction had 6 bases not matched to a gene; V was cut back by 0 bases and J by 4 bases. The CDR3 is made up of 16 amino acids. Germline-derived CDR1 and CDR2 are GTSNPN and SVGIG (reference sequence).

The V and J genes are TRBV4-3 and TRBJ2-6; D perhaps matches TRBD2 (5 bases). The CDR3 runs to 16 residues. V was clipped by 1 base and J by 4 bases, with 11 bases between them. Germline CDR1 and CDR2: LGHNA and YSLEER. Here the CDR3 reads CASSQVGGFGANVLTF. CDR3 sequence (DNA): TGCGCCAGCAGCCAAGTGGGCGGGTTCGGGGCCAACGTCCTGACTTTC.

V gene TRBV5-1 combines with J gene TRBJ2-1, with D tentatively TRBD1 (5 bases). V dropped 0 bases and J dropped 9 bases, with 10 bases sitting between them. The CDR3 has 13 amino acids. The germline V gene has CDR1 SGHRS and CDR2 YFSETQ. CDR3 in amino acids: CASSLAGFSEQFF. In nucleotides, the CDR3 is TGCGCCAGCAGCTTGGCAGGGTTCAGTGAGCAGTTCTTC.

This clone was counted only a few times. The chain has TRBV15 and TRBJ2-3, with a possible D match to TRBD1 (6 bases). Germline values: CDR1 LNHNV, CDR2 YYDKDF (reference sequence). This CDR3 has 14 residues. V was cut by 1 base and J by 9 bases, with 14 bases left in between. The CDR3 bases are TGTGCCACCAGCAGAGGGGGGACACCGGGAACGCAGTATTTT. This encodes CATSRGGTPGTQYF.